The 14 T cell receptor beta chains listed next were all sequenced from one sample in a study of T cells in Graves' hyperthyroidism and ophthalmopathy. TCR beta CDR3 regions were amplified from RNA. Primed by the HTBI set, a first-round RT-PCR was run on the TCR CDR3. Each CDR3 protein is one row after TCRdb ran MiXCR on the multiplex PCR reads. The repertoire includes fewer than 300,000 distinct CDR3 sequences, over 12% of them detected once, and roughly 30% sits in the top ten. Sequencing was carried out using blood. The receptors derive from a woman between 45 and 60 years old with Graves' hyperthyroidism that later progressed to Graves' ophthalmopathy.

The chain employs TRBV5-1 and TRBJ2-1; D is ambiguous. The V gene lost 0 bases and the J gene lost 6 bases, with 13 bases spanning the gap. The CDR3 runs to 15 residues. Germline V CDR1 and CDR2: SGHRS, YFSETQ. Written as DNA, the CDR3 is TGCGCCAGCAGCTTGGTAGGTCGGCAGACCAATGAGCAGTTCTTC. It specifies CASSLVGRQTNEQFF.

This clonotype came up many times. The chain combines TRBV5-1 with TRBJ2-3; no definite D call. Trimming removed 7 bases at V and 3 bases at J, with 15 bases between. The CDR3 has 14 residues. Germline assignment: CDR1 SGHRS and CDR2 YFSETQ. CDR3 region: CASSASRQTDTQYF. Written as DNA, the CDR3 is TGCGCCAGCTCAGCTTCCCGCCAGACAGATACGCAGTATTTT.

The chain carries TRBV20-1 and TRBJ1-3, with D possibly being TRBD1 (6 bases). The CDR3 is made up of 13 amino acids. Germline CDR1 reads DFQATT; CDR2 reads SNEGSKA (reference sequence). Trimming removed 6 bases at V and 10 bases at J, with 19 bases between. Written as DNA, the CDR3 is TGCAGTGCAAGCACCGGGACACCCAGAACCATATATTTT. Its translation: CSASTGTPRTIYF.

This clonotype showed up many times. V is TRBV18 and J is TRBJ2-3; no clear D gene. The CDR3 runs to 15 residues. Germline values: CDR1 KGHSH, CDR2 LQKENI. The V end was cut by 6 bases, the J end by 1 base, with 14 bases between. DNA for the CDR3: TGTGCCAGCTCTCTATCGCTTGAGGGCACAGATACGCAGTATTTT. As protein: CASSLSLEGTDTQYF.

This rearrangement joins TRBV20-1 to TRBJ2-1; 11 bases are shared with TRBD2. J lost 4 bases, V lost 6 bases, and 5 bases had no gene match. This CDR3 has 14 residues. Germline CDR1 and CDR2: DFQATT and SNEGSKA (reference sequence). CDR3 protein: CSARLAGRYNEQFF. Written as DNA, the CDR3 is TGCAGTGCCCGACTAGCGGGACGATACAATGAGCAGTTCTTC.

The genes are TRBV20-1 and TRBJ2-3; tentative D call: TRBD2 (5 bases). This CDR3 region has 16 residues. Germline values: CDR1 DFQATT, CDR2 SNEGSKA (reference sequence). Between the trimmed V and J ends, which lost 0 bases and 0 bases, there was a span of 13 bases. CDR3 residues: CSARDGGAASTDTQYF. CDR3 nucleotides: TGCAGTGCTAGAGATGGAGGAGCGGCTAGCACAGATACGCAGTATTTT.

This clonotype was recorded at least ten times. The chain has TRBV20-1 and TRBJ2-1, with D perhaps matching TRBD2 (6 bases). V gave up 0 bases and J gave up 6 bases, with 12 bases separating them. CDR3 length equals 14 residues. CDR1 is DFQATT, CDR2 SNEGSKA, per germline (reference sequence). The CDR3 spells CSAREGGGGNEQFF. In nucleotides, the CDR3 is TGCAGTGCTAGAGAGGGGGGTGGCGGCAATGAGCAGTTCTTC.

This clonotype was counted at least ten times. The V call is TRBV6-1, the J call TRBJ2-5; 10 positions match TRBD2. V gave up 4 bases and J gave up 9 bases; unmatched junction bases: 11. The CDR3 runs 15 residues. CDR1 MNHNS and CDR2 SASEGT come from the germline V gene. Here the CDR3 reads CASSGLAGVTGAQYF. The DNA of the CDR3 is TGTGCCAGCAGTGGGCTAGCGGGAGTTACGGGGGCCCAGTACTTC.

This clonotype was seen at least ten times. The chain joins TRBV25-1 to TRBJ1-1; a possible D gene is TRBD1 (6 bases). The CDR3 has 13 residues. V lost 3 bases, J lost 7 bases, and 12 bases lay in between. Germline V gives CDR1 MGHDK, CDR2 SYGVNS. CDR3 nucleotides: TGTGCCAGCAGTGATGGAGGGGGGGGTGAAGCTTTCTTT. It codes for CASSDGGGGEAFF.

The rearrangement uses TRBV7-2 and TRBJ1-1; no reliable D call. The CDR3 has 15 residues. The germline gives CDR1 SGHTA, CDR2 FQGNSA. Trimming cost V 2 bases and J 5 bases, with 15 bases left between them. CDR3 DNA: TGTGCCAGCAGCTTACTTAACCGCCGGGTGACTGAAGCTTTCTTT. This sequence encodes CASSLLNRRVTEAFF.

This clonotype was seen ten or more times. The rearrangement joins TRBV24-1 to TRBJ2-2; no definite D call. The ends were cut back, 4 bases at V and 1 base at J, with 12 bases in the middle. There are 16 residues in the CDR3. Germline CDR1 reads KGHDR; CDR2 reads SFDVKD. The CDR3 here is CATSDRTPVNTGELFF. CDR3 nucleotide sequence: TGTGCCACCAGTGACAGAACGCCAGTGAACACCGGGGAGCTGTTTTTT.

This clonotype appeared many times. The chain employs TRBV28 and TRBJ2-5; possible D gene TRBD1, 6 bases. The V end lost 4 bases, the J end lost 3 bases, and 9 bases lay between the germline ends. Germline V gene lookup returns CDR1 MDHEN and CDR2 SYDVKM. The CDR3 is 13 residues long. Here the CDR3 reads CASSSYREETQYF. In DNA form, the CDR3 reads TGTGCCAGCAGTTCCTACAGGGAAGAGACCCAGTACTTC.

This clonotype showed up many times. The chain recombines TRBV27 with TRBJ2-1; either TRBD1 or TRBD2 may fit D (5 bases each). V was clipped by 3 bases and J by 6 bases, with 12 bases between them. CDR1 and CDR2 (germline): MNHEY, SMNVEV (reference sequence). The CDR3 is 14 residues long. The CDR3: CASSFLGDLNEQFF. CDR3 bases: TGTGCCAGCAGTTTCTTGGGGGACCTCAATGAGCAGTTCTTC.

By frequency in the sample, this clonotype is medium-sized. This sequence joins TRBV2 and TRBJ2-4, with D possibly matching TRBD2 (5 bases). The CDR3 runs to 14 residues. The ends were cut back, 2 bases at V and 5 bases at J, with 10 bases in the middle. Germline values: CDR1 SNHLY, CDR2 FYNNEI. The CDR3 nucleotides read TGTGCCAGCAGTGAATTGGAGGTGGAAAACATTCAGTACTTC. As protein: CASSELEVENIQYF.